The clone carrying this TCR beta chain was detected only a few times. The antigen is unknown. These data are taken from a study of blood T cells in healthy people across ages. V lost 2 bases and J 4 bases, leaving 9 bases between the germline ends. CDR3 length equals 14 residues. Germline CDR1 and CDR2: MNHNS and SASEGT. Study-wide findings and caveats: Long-lived and aged donors differed, with more naive CD4+ cells and higher diversity in the long-lived.

Using a J-beta primer mix together with a sample-barcoded 5' primer, a second PCR was run for roughly 7 to 11 cycles. Every cDNA molecule carried a tag from a template-switch adaptor bearing 12 random nucleotides. TCRdb itself ran the 5' RACE reads through MiXCR, one entry per CDR3 protein. The sample has about 1.4 million distinct CDR3 sequences, roughly 64% seen once. This TCR was sampled from a man between 18 and 29 years old in good health. The chain is built from TRBV6-1 and TRBJ1-5, with D uncertain. What was sequenced was blood. CDR3 region: CASSEISRNQPQHF. The CDR3 nucleotides are TGTGCCAGCAGTGAAATAAGCCGTAATCAGCCCCAGCATTTT.